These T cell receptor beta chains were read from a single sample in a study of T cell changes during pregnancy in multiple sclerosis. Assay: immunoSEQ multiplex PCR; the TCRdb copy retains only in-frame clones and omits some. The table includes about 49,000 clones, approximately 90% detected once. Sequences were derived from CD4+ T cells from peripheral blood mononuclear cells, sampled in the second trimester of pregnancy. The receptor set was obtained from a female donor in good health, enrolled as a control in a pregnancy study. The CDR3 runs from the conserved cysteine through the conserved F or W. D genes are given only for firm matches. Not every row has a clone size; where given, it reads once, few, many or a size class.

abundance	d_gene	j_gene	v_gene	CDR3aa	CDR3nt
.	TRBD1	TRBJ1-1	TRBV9	CASSATGQPNTEAFF	TGTGCCAGCAGTGCTACGGGACAGCCGAACACTGAAGCTTTCTTT
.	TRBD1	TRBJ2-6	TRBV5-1	CASSWTGGTNSGANVLTF	TGCGCCAGCAGCTGGACAGGGGGGACTAACTCTGGGGCCAACGTCCTGACTTTC
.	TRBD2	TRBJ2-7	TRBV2	CASSVDSGRNEQYF	TGTGCCAGCAGTGTAGATAGCGGGAGAAACGAGCAGTACTTC
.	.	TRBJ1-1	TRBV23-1	CASSQSRRGDTEAFF	TGCGCCAGCAGTCAATCGAGGAGGGGAGACACTGAAGCTTTCTTT
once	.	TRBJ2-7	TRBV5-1	CASSQASLYEQYF	TGCGCCAGCAGCCAGGCCAGTCTCTACGAGCAGTACTTC
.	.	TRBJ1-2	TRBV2	CASSDARRGYTF	TGTGCCAGCAGTGATGCGAGGAGGGGCTACACCTTC
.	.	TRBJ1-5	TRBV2	CGSGNREISNQPQHF	TGTGGCAGTGGAAACAGGGAGATAAGCAATCAGCCCCAGCATTTT
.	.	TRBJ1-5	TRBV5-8	CASSLVVVGGMNQPQHF	TGTGCCAGCAGCTTGGTAGTAGTAGGGGGAATGAATCAGCCCCAGCATTTT
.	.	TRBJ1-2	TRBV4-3	CASSQVVGSPIYGYTF	TGCGCCAGCAGCCAAGTTGTAGGGAGCCCCATTTATGGCTACACCTTC
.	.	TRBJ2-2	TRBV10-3	CAITTDGNTGELFF	TGTGCCATCACCACAGACGGGAACACCGGGGAGCTGTTTTTT
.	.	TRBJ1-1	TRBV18	CASSPPDLLARRAFF	TGTGCCAGCTCACCACCAGATTTACTTGCTCGTAGAGCTTTCTTT
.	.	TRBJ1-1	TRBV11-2	CASSLSGFAEAFF	TGTGCCAGCAGCTTATCAGGGTTCGCTGAAGCTTTCTTT
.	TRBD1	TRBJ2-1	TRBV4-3	CASSQGQGNYNEQFF	TGCGCCAGCAGCCAAGGACAGGGGAACTACAATGAGCAGTTCTTC
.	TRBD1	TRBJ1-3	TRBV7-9	CASRTGVSGNTIYF	TGTGCCAGCAGGACAGGGGTCTCTGGAAACACCATATATTTT
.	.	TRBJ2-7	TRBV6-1	CASSGQTYEQYF	TGTGCCAGCAGTGGGCAGACCTACGAGCAGTACTTC
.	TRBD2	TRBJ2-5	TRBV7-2	CASSPLLAGLIETQYF	TGTGCCAGCAGCCCCCTGTTAGCGGGCCTGATAGAGACCCAGTACTTC
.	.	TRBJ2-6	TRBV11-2	CASSLEPPVTGLRGANVLTF	TGTGCCAGCAGCTTAGAACCGCCGGTAACAGGGCTTCGAGGGGCCAACGTCCTGACTTTC
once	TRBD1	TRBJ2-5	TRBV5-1	CASSLGQGGETQYF	TGCGCCAGCAGCTTGGGACAGGGGGGAGAGACCCAGTACTTC
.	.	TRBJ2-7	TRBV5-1	CASSLGGSSLEQYF	TGCGCCAGCAGCTTGGGCGGGTCATCCCTCGAGCAGTACTTC
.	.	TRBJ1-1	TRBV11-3	CASSLTENTEAFF	TGTGCCAGCAGCTTGACAGAGAACACTGAAGCTTTCTTT
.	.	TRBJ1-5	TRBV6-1	CASSVTGPGHQPQHF	TGTGCCAGCAGTGTGACCGGACCAGGGCATCAGCCCCAGCATTTT
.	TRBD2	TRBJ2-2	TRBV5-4	CASSFPRGGATGELFF	TGTGCCAGCAGCTTCCCCCGCGGGGGGGCCACCGGGGAGCTGTTTTTT
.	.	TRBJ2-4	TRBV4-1	CASSPLRLAKNIQYF	TGCGCCAGCAGCCCCCTCCGTCTAGCCAAAAACATTCAGTACTTC
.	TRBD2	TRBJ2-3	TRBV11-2	CASSSGRLAGGDTQYF	TGTGCCAGCAGCTCCGGGAGACTAGCGGGGGGAGATACGCAGTATTTT
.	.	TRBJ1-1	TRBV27	CASSLWARRDTEAFF	TGTGCCAGCAGTTTATGGGCCCGGAGGGACACTGAAGCTTTCTTT
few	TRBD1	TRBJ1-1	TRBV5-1	CASSPDRGSTEAFF	TGCGCCAGCAGCCCCGACAGGGGCAGCACTGAAGCTTTCTTT
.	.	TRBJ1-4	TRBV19	CASSSLQGTTNEKLFF	TGTGCCAGTAGCTCCCTTCAGGGTACAACTAATGAAAAACTGTTTTTT